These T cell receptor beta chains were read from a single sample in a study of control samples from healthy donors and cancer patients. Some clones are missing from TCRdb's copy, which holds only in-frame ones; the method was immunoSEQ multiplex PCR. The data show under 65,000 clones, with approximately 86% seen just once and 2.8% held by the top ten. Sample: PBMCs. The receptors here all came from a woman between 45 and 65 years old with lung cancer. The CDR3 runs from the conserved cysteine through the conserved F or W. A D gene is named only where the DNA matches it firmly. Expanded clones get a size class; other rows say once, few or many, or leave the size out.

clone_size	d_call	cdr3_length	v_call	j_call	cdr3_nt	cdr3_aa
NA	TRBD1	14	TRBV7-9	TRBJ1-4	TGTGCCAGCAGCCTTTGGGACAGTAATGAAAAACTGTTTTTT	CASSLWDSNEKLFF
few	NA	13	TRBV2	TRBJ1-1	TGTGCCAGCAACATACAGGGGAACACTGAAGCTTTCTTT	CASNIQGNTEAFF
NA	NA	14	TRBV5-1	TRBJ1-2	TGCGCCAGCAGCTTGGCGGCTCAGGGAGATGGCTACACCTTC	CASSLAAQGDGYTF
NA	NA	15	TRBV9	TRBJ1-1	TGTGCCAGCAGCTCCCGGGACGTATGGAACACTGAAGCTTTCTTT	CASSSRDVWNTEAFF
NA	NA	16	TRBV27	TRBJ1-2	TGTGCCAGCAGTTTAGTAGGGAGCTCCGGTCGGTATGGCTACACCTTC	CASSLVGSSGRYGYTF
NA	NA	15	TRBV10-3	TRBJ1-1	TGTGCCATCAGTGAGACTCCGGCAGGGCTCGATGAAGCTTTCTTT	CAISETPAGLDEAFF
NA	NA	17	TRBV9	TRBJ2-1	TGTGCCAGCAGCGTAGAGGGGGGCTTGAGCTCCTACAATGAGCAGTTCTTC	CASSVEGGLSSYNEQFF
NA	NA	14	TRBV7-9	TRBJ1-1	TGTGCCAGCAGCAAAGGACAGATGAACACTGAAGCTTTCTTT	CASSKGQMNTEAFF
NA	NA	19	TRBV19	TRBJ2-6	TGTGCCAGTAAAATGAACAGGGCCTACCTCCCCTCTGGGGCCAACGTCCTGACTTTC	CASKMNRAYLPSGANVLTF
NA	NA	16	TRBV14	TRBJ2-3	TGTGCCAGCAGCCAAATGTCCTTGTGGGACACAGATACGCAGTATTTT	CASSQMSLWDTDTQYF
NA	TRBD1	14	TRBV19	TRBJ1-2	TGTGCCGGTACCCGGCGACAGGGCTTCTATGGCTACACCTTC	CAGTRRQGFYGYTF
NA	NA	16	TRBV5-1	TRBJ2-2	TGCGCCAGCAGCCCCTGGGGAGACACGAACACCGGGGAGCTGTTTTTT	CASSPWGDTNTGELFF
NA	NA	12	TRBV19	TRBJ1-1	TGTGCCAGTTTAGGGGATAACACTGAAGCTTTCTTT	CASLGDNTEAFF
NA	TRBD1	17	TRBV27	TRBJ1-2	TGTGCCAGCAGTTTGCGCCCGGGACAGGGTCCCCGGTATGGCTACACCTTC	CASSLRPGQGPRYGYTF
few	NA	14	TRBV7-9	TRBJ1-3	TGTGCCAGCAGCCAGCACGACTCTGGAAACACCATATATTTT	CASSQHDSGNTIYF
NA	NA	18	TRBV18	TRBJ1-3	TGTGCCAGCTCACCAAGTGTTGTGGGACGGAACTCTGGAAACACCATATATTTT	CASSPSVVGRNSGNTIYF
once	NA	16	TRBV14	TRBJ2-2	TGTGCCAGCAGCCTAGCGGGGACAGCACTCACCGGGGAGCTGTTTTTT	CASSLAGTALTGELFF
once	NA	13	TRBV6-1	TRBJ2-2	TGTGCCAGCAGTGATCATAACACCGGGGAGCTGTTTTTT	CASSDHNTGELFF
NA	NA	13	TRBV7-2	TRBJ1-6	TGTGCCAGCAGCTCGGGGGGCAATTCACCCCTCCACTTT	CASSSGGNSPLHF
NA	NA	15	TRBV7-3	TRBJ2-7	TGTGCCAGCAGCTCAAAGGCAGGTTGGGGGTACGAGCAGTACTTC	CASSSKAGWGYEQYF
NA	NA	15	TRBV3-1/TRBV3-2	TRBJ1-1	TGTGCCAGCAGCCAAGGGGGACTCTTGAACACTGAAGCTTTCTTT	CASSQGGLLNTEAFF
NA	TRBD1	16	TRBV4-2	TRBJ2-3	TGTGCCAGCAGCCCCCTGGTGACAGGGGGTGGGGATACGCAGTATTTT	CASSPLVTGGGDTQYF
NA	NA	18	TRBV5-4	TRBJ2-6	TGTGCCAGCAGCTTGGTGGGGGCGTCAAGCTCTGGGGCCAACGTCCTGACTTTC	CASSLVGASSSGANVLTF
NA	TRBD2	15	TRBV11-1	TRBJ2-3	TGTGCCAGCAGCGAGCGGGGGGGCCGTCCAGATACGCAGTATTTT	CASSERGGRPDTQYF
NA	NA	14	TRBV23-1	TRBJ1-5	TGCGCCAGCAGTCAATCAGAGGTCAATCAGCCCCAGCATTTT	CASSQSEVNQPQHF
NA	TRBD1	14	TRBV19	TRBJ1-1	TGTGCCAGTAGTAAGTGGGACAGTTCCACTGAAGCTTTCTTT	CASSKWDSSTEAFF
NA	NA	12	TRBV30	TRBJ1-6	TGTGCCTGGAGTGTCCTTAATTCACCCCTCCACTTT	CAWSVLNSPLHF
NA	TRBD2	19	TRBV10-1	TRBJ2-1	TGCGCCAGCAGTGAAGGACCAGCGGGGGCCAACATAATCTACAATGAGCAGTTCTTC	CASSEGPAGANIIYNEQFF
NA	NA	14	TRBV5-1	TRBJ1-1	TGCGCCAGCAGCTTGCAGGGAGGGGTCACTGAAGCTTTCTTT	CASSLQGGVTEAFF
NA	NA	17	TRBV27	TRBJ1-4	TGTGCCAGCAGTTTATCGCGACAGGTTACGACTAATGAAAAACTGTTTTTT	CASSLSRQVTTNEKLFF
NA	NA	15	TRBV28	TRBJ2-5	TGTGCCAGCAGTTCGGGGCACGGAACCCAAGAGACCCAGTACTTC	CASSSGHGTQETQYF
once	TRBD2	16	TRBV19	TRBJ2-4	TGTGCCAGTAGTCCCTTGACAGTTAGGGAGGGAAACATTCAGTACTTC	CASSPLTVREGNIQYF
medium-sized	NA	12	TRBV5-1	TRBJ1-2	TGCGCCAGCAGCTTGGGCAGCTATGGCTACACCTTC	CASSLGSYGYTF
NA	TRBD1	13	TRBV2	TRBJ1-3	TGTGCCAGCAGTGCCACAGGGGTAAACACCATATATTTT	CASSATGVNTIYF
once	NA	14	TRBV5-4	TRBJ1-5	TGTGCCAGCTCAGAATGGGGGCTAAATCAGCCCCAGCATTTT	CASSEWGLNQPQHF
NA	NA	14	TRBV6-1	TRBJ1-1	TGTGCCAGCAGTGAGGCTCGGGGGAACACTGAAGCTTTCTTT	CASSEARGNTEAFF
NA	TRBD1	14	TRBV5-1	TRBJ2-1	TGCGCCAGCAGCGGGACGGGACAGGGCGATGAGCAGTTCTTC	CASSGTGQGDEQFF
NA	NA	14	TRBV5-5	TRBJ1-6	TGTGCCAGCAGCTTGGGGTCCGCTGATTCACCCCTCCACTTT	CASSLGSADSPLHF
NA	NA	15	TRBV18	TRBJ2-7	TGTGCCAGCTCACCACCGGGCACCCTCTCCTACGAGCAGTACTTC	CASSPPGTLSYEQYF
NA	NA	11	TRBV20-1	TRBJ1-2	TGCAGTGCTAGACTCGACTATGGCTACACCTTC	CSARLDYGYTF
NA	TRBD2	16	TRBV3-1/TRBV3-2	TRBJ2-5	TGTGCCAGCAGCCATCTAGCGGGGGGGCTAGCAGAGACCCAGTACTTC	CASSHLAGGLAETQYF
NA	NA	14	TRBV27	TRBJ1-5	TGTGCCAGCAGAGAATGGGCTAGCAATCAGCCCCAGCATTTT	CASREWASNQPQHF
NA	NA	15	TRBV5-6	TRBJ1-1	TGTGCCAGCAGCTTTCCGGGGCAAATGAACACTGAAGCTTTCTTT	CASSFPGQMNTEAFF
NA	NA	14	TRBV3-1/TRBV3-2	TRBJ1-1	TGTGCCAGCAGCCAAAATGGAAGGGGAACTGAAGCTTTCTTT	CASSQNGRGTEAFF
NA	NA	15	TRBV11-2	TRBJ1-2	TGTGCCAGCAGCCCAACAGGGCTCCTTAACTATGGCTACACCTTC	CASSPTGLLNYGYTF
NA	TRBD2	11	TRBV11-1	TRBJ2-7	TGTGCCAGCAGCCGGGAGGACGAGCAGTACTTC	CASSREDEQYF
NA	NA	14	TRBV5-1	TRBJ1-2	TGCGCCAGCAGCTTGGTCAGGGAGGACTATGGCTACACCTTC	CASSLVREDYGYTF
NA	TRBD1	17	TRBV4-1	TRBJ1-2	TGCGCCAGCAGCCAAGAGGGGACAGGGTATATTGGTGCTGGCTACACCTTC	CASSQEGTGYIGAGYTF
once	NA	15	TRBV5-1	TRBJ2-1	TGCGCCAGCAGCTTGGTACTAAGCTCCTACAATGAGCAGTTCTTC	CASSLVLSSYNEQFF
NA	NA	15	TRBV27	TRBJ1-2	TGTGCCAGCATCACTGGGGGGACAATTAACTATGGCTACACCTTC	CASITGGTINYGYTF
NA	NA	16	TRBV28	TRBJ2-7	TGTGCCAGCACCATTCAGGGAGGATATTCTTCCTACGAGCAGTACTTC	CASTIQGGYSSYEQYF
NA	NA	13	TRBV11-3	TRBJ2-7	TGTGCCAGCAGCTCACAAGATCCCCACGAGCAGTACTTC	CASSSQDPHEQYF
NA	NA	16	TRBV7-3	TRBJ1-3	TGTGCCAGCAGCGCCGGAGAGGGAAGCTCTGGAAACACCATATATTTT	CASSAGEGSSGNTIYF
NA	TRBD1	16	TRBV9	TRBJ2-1	TGTGCCAGCAGCGCCCCCGGGACAGGGCAATACGATGAGCAGTTCTTC	CASSAPGTGQYDEQFF
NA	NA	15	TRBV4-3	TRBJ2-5	TGCGCCAGCAGCCGGAATGGGGGGGCGAGGGAGACCCAGTACTTC	CASSRNGGARETQYF
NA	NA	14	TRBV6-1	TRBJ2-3	TGTGCCAGCAGTGAAGCGGTAGGAGGGTATACGCAGTATTTT	CASSEAVGGYTQYF
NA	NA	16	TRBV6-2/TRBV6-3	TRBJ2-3	TGTGCCAGCAGTTCTCAATGGGGCCTCGACACAGATACGCAGTATTTT	CASSSQWGLDTDTQYF
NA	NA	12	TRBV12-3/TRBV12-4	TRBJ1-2	TGTGCCAGCAGTTCACAGAGGAACGGCTACACCTTC	CASSSQRNGYTF
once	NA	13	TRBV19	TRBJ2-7	TGTGCCAGTAGCAATAGTCCAGTCTACGAGCAGTACTTC	CASSNSPVYEQYF